This is a list of T cell receptor beta chains from one sample in a study of blood T cell repertoires in COVID-19. The table came from immunoSEQ multiplex PCR; TCRdb's copy has only in-frame clones and leaves some out. In the table there are nearly 80,000 clones, roughly four fifths of which are singletons. Sequenced material: peripheral blood. The receptors were gathered from a woman in her seventies with acute or convalescent COVID-19. The CDR3 runs from the conserved cysteine through the conserved F or W. A D gene is named only where the DNA matches it firmly. Only part of the rows carry a size: once, few, many, or a class if the clone is expanded.

j_call v_call d_call clone_size cdr3_aa cdr3_nt
TRBJ2-7 TRBV3-1/TRBV3-2 - - CASSQQGGEQYF TGTGCCAGCAGCCAACAGGGTGGCGAGCAGTACTTC
TRBJ1-6 TRBV2 - few CASSLRGGSFNSPLHF TGTGCCAGCAGTCTTAGAGGAGGCTCCTTTAATTCACCCCTCCACTTT
TRBJ2-3 TRBV5-6 - - CASSFAVHTDTQYF TGTGCCAGCAGCTTCGCGGTCCACACAGATACGCAGTATTTT
TRBJ1-1 TRBV12-5 - - CASGLNTRTEAFF TGTGCTAGTGGTTTAAACACCAGGACTGAAGCTTTCTTT
TRBJ1-1 TRBV30 TRBD1 - CAWSGQGAMNTEAFF TGTGCCTGGAGTGGACAGGGGGCGATGAACACTGAAGCTTTCTTT
TRBJ2-7 TRBV6-5 TRBD2 once CAAAPFGTSPYEQYF TGTGCCGCTGCGCCGTTTGGGACTAGTCCTTACGAGCAGTACTTC
TRBJ2-3 TRBV6-6 TRBD2 - CASRASGDTQYF TGTGCCAGCAGGGCTAGCGGAGATACGCAGTATTTT
TRBJ1-4 TRBV18 TRBD1 - CASSQRQGGGEKLFF TGTGCCAGCTCACAACGACAGGGCGGTGGCGAAAAACTGTTTTTT
TRBJ1-6 TRBV5-1 - - CASSLTYREDSPLHF TGCGCCAGCAGCCTAACCTACAGGGAAGATTCACCCCTCCACTTT
TRBJ2-5 TRBV5-1 - - CASSLGRGRKGETQYF TGCGCCAGCAGCTTGGGCCGCGGAAGGAAAGGAGAGACCCAGTACTTC
TRBJ1-2 TRBV24-1 TRBD1 - CATSDRTGAYTF TGTGCCACCAGTGATAGGACAGGAGCATACACCTTC
TRBJ2-7 TRBV20-1 TRBD1 - CSASVDRGPYEQYF TGCAGTGCTAGTGTGGACAGGGGGCCCTACGAGCAGTACTTC
TRBJ2-3 TRBV5-5 - - CASSPRENTDTQYF TGTGCCAGCAGCCCACGAGAAAACACAGATACGCAGTATTTT
TRBJ2-7 TRBV3-1/TRBV3-2 - - CASSQGRQVYEQYF TGTGCCAGCAGCCAAGGGCGTCAGGTTTACGAGCAGTACTTC
TRBJ2-3 TRBV24-1 - - CATSGGVLTDTQYF TGTGCCACCAGTGGGGGCGTCTTAACAGATACGCAGTATTTT
TRBJ1-2 TRBV25-1 TRBD1 few CASSELQGTGYGYTF TGTGCCAGCAGTGAGCTACAGGGGACCGGCTATGGCTACACCTTC
TRBJ1-2 TRBV3-1/TRBV3-2 TRBD1 - CASSQPGTEVYGYTF TGTGCCAGCAGCCAGCCCGGGACAGAAGTCTATGGCTACACCTTC
TRBJ2-2 TRBV5-1 - - CASTYSNTGELFF TGCGCCAGCACCTACTCGAACACCGGGGAGCTGTTTTTT
TRBJ2-1 TRBV11-2 TRBD2 - CASSDGGEGAYNEQFF TGTGCCAGCAGCGATGGGGGGGAGGGCGCGTACAATGAGCAGTTCTTC
TRBJ2-1 TRBV29-1 TRBD2 - CSVESGAGVFNEQFF TGCAGCGTTGAAAGTGGAGCGGGAGTATTTAATGAGCAGTTCTTC
TRBJ1-6 TRBV5-4 - many CASSLGPRSNSPLHF TGTGCCAGCAGCTTGGGGCCGCGGTCTAATTCACCCCTCCACTTT
TRBJ1-5 TRBV5-1 - - CASSLASGGEQPQHF TGCGCCAGCAGCTTGGCATCGGGGGGCGAGCAGCCCCAGCATTTT
TRBJ2-1 TRBV29-1 TRBD2 - CSVELLPTSGTQQFF TGCAGCGTTGAGCTGCTCCCGACTAGCGGGACGCAGCAGTTCTTC
TRBJ2-2 TRBV15 TRBD1 - CATSSGQGNTGELFF TGTGCCACCAGCTCCGGACAGGGGAACACCGGGGAGCTGTTTTTT
TRBJ2-5 TRBV5-4 TRBD2 - CASSFGREAFQETQYF TGTGCCAGCAGCTTTGGACGGGAGGCCTTTCAAGAGACCCAGTACTTC
TRBJ2-7 TRBV2 TRBD2 - CASSERLAGGSYEQYF TGTGCCAGCAGTGAAAGACTAGCGGGAGGCTCCTACGAGCAGTACTTC
TRBJ2-7 TRBV12-3/TRBV12-4 - - CASSSGGAYEQYF TGTGCCAGCAGTAGCGGAGGAGCCTACGAGCAGTACTTC
TRBJ2-7 TRBV6-1 TRBD2 once CASSEGSLAGVKQYF TGTGCCAGCAGTGAGGGAAGTCTAGCGGGAGTCAAGCAGTACTTC
TRBJ2-1 TRBV25-1 - once CASSDSGGQAYNEQFF TGTGCCAGCAGTGATTCGGGGGGACAGGCATACAATGAGCAGTTCTTC
TRBJ2-7 TRBV5-1 TRBD2 once CASSLLADTYEQYF TGCGCCAGCAGCCTACTAGCGGACACCTACGAGCAGTACTTC
TRBJ2-1 TRBV7-2 - once CASSPRTHLSEQFF TGTGCCAGCAGCCCGAGGACACACTTGAGTGAGCAGTTCTTC
TRBJ2-5 TRBV7-3 - - CASSQTGAETQYF TGTGCCAGCAGCCAAACAGGAGCGGAGACCCAGTACTTC
TRBJ1-4 TRBV4-1 - - CASSQGQFNEKLFF TGCGCCAGCAGCCAAGGACAGTTTAATGAAAAACTGTTTTTT
TRBJ2-7 TRBV10-1 TRBD2 few CASSVSGRNSYEQYF TGCGCCAGCAGCGTTAGCGGGAGAAATTCCTACGAGCAGTACTTC
TRBJ2-1 TRBV11-2 TRBD2 once CASSFLGTSGNNEQFF TGTGCCAGCAGCTTTTTAGGGACTAGCGGTAACAATGAGCAGTTCTTC
TRBJ2-4 TRBV6-6 TRBD1 - CASSPDRVKNIQYF TGTGCCAGCAGTCCGGACAGGGTCAAAAACATTCAGTACTTC
TRBJ2-7 TRBV2 TRBD1 - CASSEWGQGTYEQYF TGTGCCAGCAGTGAATGGGGACAGGGCACCTACGAGCAGTACTTC
TRBJ1-5 TRBV10-3 - - CAISEEWVTASNQPQHF TGTGCCATCAGTGAGGAGTGGGTGACAGCTAGCAATCAGCCCCAGCATTTT
TRBJ1-6 TRBV6-5 TRBD1 few CASSSGTGGSPLHF TGTGCCAGCAGTTCCGGGACAGGGGGTTCACCCCTCCACTTT
TRBJ2-7 TRBV28 - - CASIAGSYEQYF TGTGCCAGCATCGCGGGCTCCTACGAGCAGTACTTC
TRBJ2-5 TRBV4-1 - - CASSQPTGIPKTQYF TGCGCCAGCAGCCAACCTACCGGGATCCCCAAGACCCAGTACTTC
TRBJ2-1 TRBV5-1 TRBD1 - CASTKRDRDYNEQFF TGCGCCAGCACCAAAAGGGACAGGGACTACAATGAGCAGTTCTTC